Included here is one T cell receptor (beta chain) sequence, with context. The sample originates from a study of blood T cell repertoires in COVID-19. About the research overall: The samples span acute and convalescent COVID-19 from the United States, Italy and Spain.

Per the original data handling: Amplification with reference gene primers provided the estimates of nucleated cell counts. Assay used: immunoSEQ multiplex PCR; TCRdb lists only in-frame clones, some missing. V, J and clone size are taken as reported in that table, and D and trimming were inferred from the DNA itself. The sample lists some 57,000 clones; approximately 92% were seen once. The J segment lost 4 bases and the V segment lost 3 bases, leaving 5 bases of the junction unmatched. Per the germline V gene, CDR1 is SNHLY and CDR2 is FYNNEI. The CDR3 extends over 15 amino acids. This TCR derives from a man between 45 and 60 years old with active COVID-19. Sequencing was done on a sample of peripheral blood. The rearrangement links TRBV2 to TRBJ2-1, with 8 bases aligning to TRBD2. CDR3 sequence (DNA): TGTGCCAGCAGTGATCCGGGACTAGGGTACAATGAGCAGTTCTTC. Residues: CASSDPGLGYNEQFF.